Listed here are 25 T cell receptor beta chains from one sample, sequenced in a study of read filtering for tumor transcriptome and immune sequencing. From roughly 390 ng of RNA, a library with molecular barcoded alpha/delta and beta/gamma adaptors was made. TCRdb used MiXCR to reprocess the reads, holding one entry per CDR3 protein. The repertoire has around 65,000 distinct CDR3 sequences, under 20% of them found once; the top ten carry around an eighth. Source material: a population of CD138-negative cells sorted from bone marrow. These receptors all come from a donor at least 40 years old with multiple myeloma.

This clonotype was counted many times. V and J are TRBV28 and TRBJ1-5, with D tentatively TRBD1 (6 bases). Trimming left V 2 bases short and J 7 bases short, with 12 bases between. This CDR3 has 14 residues. Germline V lookup: CDR1 MDHEN, CDR2 SYDVKM. The CDR3: CASSLVTGQQPQHF. The CDR3, as DNA: TGTGCCAGCAGTTTAGTCACAGGGCAACAGCCCCAGCATTTT.

This clonotype was recorded at least ten times. The chain links TRBV12-3 or TRBV12-4 to TRBJ1-2; weak D call: TRBD1 (6 bases). This CDR3 has 14 amino acids. Trimming removed 0 bases at V and 4 bases at J, with 9 bases between. CDR3 loop: CASSLASRGYGYTF. The CDR3 coding sequence is TGTGCCAGCAGTTTAGCGTCCAGGGGCTATGGCTACACCTTC.

There are many counts of this clonotype. The chain joins TRBV11-2 to TRBJ1-2; the match to TRBD1 covers 9 bases. This CDR3 has 15 residues. Trimming at V came to 5 bases and at J to 4 bases, leaving 8 bases not matched to a gene. CDR1 and CDR2 (germline): SGHAT, FQNNGV. The CDR3 loop is CASSLHPTGGYGYTF. The CDR3 DNA reads TGTGCCAGCAGCCTACACCCGACAGGGGGCTATGGCTACACCTTC.

Details on this clonotype: Just one base apart from a much larger clone, this may be a read error. The CDR3 protein is CASSTGAGGDNEQFF. CDR3 coding DNA: TGTGCCAGCAGCACGGGGGCAGGGGGGGACAATGAGCAGTTCTTC. This rearrangement joins TRBV11-3 to TRBJ2-1; D possibly matches TRBD1 or TRBD2 (7 bases each). Trimming stripped 5 bases from V and 5 bases from J, with 16 bases between. The CDR3 is made up of 15 amino acids. CDR1 and CDR2 (germline): SGHNT, YENEEA.

The chain has TRBV29-1 and TRBJ2-3; 14 bases agree with TRBD2. Trimming removed 1 base from V and 7 bases from J; junction bases left unmatched: 7. The CDR3 sequence is 16 residues long. Germline assignment: CDR1 SQVTM and CDR2 ANQGSEA. For the CDR3, the DNA is TGCAGCGTTGAAGGGGGGGGACTAGCGGGGGTTAATACGCAGTATTTT. This gives the protein CSVEGGGLAGVNTQYF.

This clonotype showed up just once. This may be a read error, as it is one base from a much larger clone. The chain combines TRBV29-1 with TRBJ2-6; 9 nucleotides agree with TRBD1. CDR3 size: 16 residues. Germline lookup yields CDR1 SQVTM and CDR2 ANQGSEA. With V trimmed by 6 bases and J by 1 base, 7 bases remained unmatched. The CDR3 DNA follows: TGCAGCGTCCTCCAACAGGGGGCTTCTGGGGCCAACGTCCTGACTTTC. It codes for CSVLQQGASGANVLTF.

As concerns this clonotype: Possible read error: a much larger clone is one base away. V and J are TRBV2 and TRBJ1-4; possibly TRBD1 for D (5 bases). The CDR3 is 15 residues long. Looked up from germline, CDR1 is SNHLY and CDR2 is FYNNEI. The CDR3 DNA sequence: TGTCCCAGCGTCGCCGGGGACCCAACTAATGAAAAACTGTTTTTT. Translation: CPSVAGDPTNEKLFF.

At least ten counts were recorded for this clonotype. The final CDR3 position lacks the conserved phenylalanine or tryptophan, pointing to a likely read error. The CDR3 here is CASSPSGIGNEQFL. The CDR3 region has the DNA TGTGCCAGCAGCCCTAGCGGGATTGGTAATGAGCAGTTCCTC. The chain links TRBV7-3 to TRBJ2-1; 9 nucleotides line up with TRBD2. V trimming: 5 bases; J trimming: 7 bases; junction bases outside the gene matches: 6. The CDR3 length is 14 residues. Per germline, CDR1 SGHTA and CDR2 FQGTGA.

This clonotype was detected ten times or more. The chain couples TRBV7-9 to TRBJ2-5; D might be TRBD1 (5 bases). Trimming left V 2 bases short and J 5 bases short, with 9 bases between. Germline V gene data show CDR1 as SEHNR and CDR2 as FQNEAQ (reference sequence). This CDR3 spans 13 amino acids. The CDR3 loop is CASSLMKGETQYF. DNA of the CDR3: TGTGCCAGCAGCTTAATGAAGGGGGAGACCCAGTACTTC.

On this clonotype itself: The missing conserved phenylalanine or tryptophan at the end of this CDR3 makes a read error likely. The V gene is TRBV4-2, the J gene TRBJ2-7; maybe TRBD2 (6 bases). The germline gives CDR1 LGHNA, CDR2 YNFKEQ. Trimming shortened V by 5 bases and J by 4 bases, and 12 bases separated the two germline ends. This CDR3 contains 13 residues. CDR3 sequence: CASSAGTSYEQYL. The DNA for the CDR3 is TGTGCCAGCAGCGCGGGGACTTCATACGAGCAGTACCTC.

This clonotype was observed many times. This chain uses TRBV4-1 with TRBJ1-1; no clear D gene. This CDR3 is built from 15 residues. Trimming cost V 0 bases and J 2 bases, with 10 bases left between them. Per the germline V gene, CDR1 is MGHRA and CDR2 is YSYEKL. CDR3 sequence: CASSQEIRPNTEAFF. In DNA, the CDR3 is TGCGCCAGCAGCCAAGAGATCAGACCTAACACTGAAGCTTTCTTT.

In this sample, this clonotype turned up many times. CDR3 protein: CASSLAPANTEAFF. The CDR3 DNA reads as TGTGCCAGCAGCTTGGCCCCGGCGAACACTGAAGCTTTCTTT. V and J are TRBV7-2 and TRBJ1-1; D unresolved. Trimming took off 3 bases at V and 1 base at J, with 9 bases between the two ends. The CDR3 totals 14 residues. Germline values: CDR1 SGHTA, CDR2 FQGNSA. The full variable domain, in which reference TRBV7-2 and TRBJ1-1 provide the parts outside the CDR3, is GAGVSQSPSNKVTEKGKDVELRCDPISGHTALYWYRQSLGQGLEFLIYFQGNSAPDKSGLPSDRFSAERTGGSVSTLTIQRTQQEDSAVYLCASSLAPANTEAFFGQGTRLTVV.

This clonotype was seen repeatedly, ten times or more. The chain joins TRBV15 to TRBJ2-2; D ambiguous. Germline CDR1 is LNHNV and CDR2 is YYDKDF (reference sequence). The ends were cut back, 6 bases at V and 3 bases at J, with 20 bases in the middle. The CDR3 extends over 17 amino acids. DNA of the CDR3: TGTGCCACCAGAAAGAGAAGAGGTGATCGTTACACCGGGGAGCTGTTTTTT. This encodes CATRKRRGDRYTGELFF.

This clonotype was seen ten or more times. The CDR3 nucleotides are TGTGCCAGCGGCCAAAACACTGAAGCTTTCTTT. Its translation: CASGQNTEAFF. The rearrangement uses TRBV11-3 and TRBJ1-1; D is undetermined. Germline V lookup: CDR1 SGHNT, CDR2 YENEEA. The CDR3 totals 11 residues. The V gene lost 8 bases and the J gene lost 2 bases, with 6 bases spanning the gap.

The chain uses TRBV3-1 and TRBJ2-3; 8 bases are shared with TRBD2. Per the germline V gene, CDR1 is LGHDT and CDR2 is YNNKEL (reference sequence). The ends lost 3 bases at V and 3 bases at J; junction bases unmatched: 8. The length of the CDR3 is 16 residues. CDR3 sequence (DNA): TGTGCCAGCAGCCAGGGGAGCGGGAGTAAAACAGATACGCAGTATTTT. Protein sequence: CASSQGSGSKTDTQYF.

This clonotype was recorded many times. This chain joins TRBV28 and TRBJ1-2; 7 positions match TRBD1. This CDR3 region has 15 residues. The germline V gene encodes CDR1 MDHEN and CDR2 SYDVKM. V lost 7 bases and J lost 6; bases outside the gene matches: 14. The CDR3 coding sequence is TGTGCCAGCAAACTCCCCGCCGGGACAGCTGATGGCTACACCTTC. Its translation is CASKLPAGTADGYTF.

In the case of this clonotype: This could be a read error, since a much larger clone is one nucleotide away. The rearrangement links TRBV20-1 to TRBJ2-7, with unresolved D. The CDR3 totals 15 residues. Trimming removed 3 bases from V and 0 bases from J, with 15 bases in between. Germline CDR1 DFQATT, CDR2 SNEGSKA (reference sequence). In nucleotides, the CDR3 is TGCAGTGCTAGTTATGACATGGCGTTCTCCTACGAGCAGTACTTC. Translation: CSASYDMAFSYEQYF.

Worth noting for this clonotype: This likely reflects a read error, since a far larger clone is one base away. The chain carries TRBV11-2 and TRBJ2-3; 7 nucleotides line up with TRBD2. This CDR3 spans 14 amino acids. In germline, CDR1 is SGHAT, CDR2 FQNNGV. V shed 1 base and J 6 bases; nucleotides not matched to a gene: 4. CDR3 in amino acids: CASSLGREVDTQYF. Here the CDR3 DNA reads TGTGCCAGCAGCTTAGGTCGGGAGGTCGATACGCAGTATTTT. The full variable domain, its missing parts supplied by reference TRBV11-2 and TRBJ2-3, is EAGVAQSPRYKIIEKRQSVAFWCNPISGHATLYWYQQILGQGPKLLIQFQNNGVVDDSQLPKDRFSAERLKGVDSTLKIQPAKLEDSAVYLCASSLGREVDTQYFGPGTRLTVL.

This clonotype has ten or more counts. The chain is built from TRBV20-1 and TRBJ2-1, with D maybe TRBD1 (6 bases). The germline gives CDR1 DFQATT, CDR2 SNEGSKA (reference sequence). This CDR3 contains 16 residues. V shed 3 bases and J shed 4 bases, with 19 bases lying between them. CDR3 DNA: TGCAGTGCTAGCCGAGTGGGGCAGGGGATATACAATGAGCAGTTCTTC. Translation gives CSASRVGQGIYNEQFF.

This clonotype was observed a handful of times. This chain uses TRBV24-1 with TRBJ2-1, with D maybe TRBD2 (5 bases). Germline lookup yields CDR1 KGHDR and CDR2 SFDVKD. The CDR3 contains 15 residues. Trimming removed 3 bases at V and 6 bases at J, with 14 bases between. The CDR3 region has the DNA TGTGCCACCAGTGATCCGGGGTTGATCGGCAATGAGCAGTTCTTC. As protein: CATSDPGLIGNEQFF.

Ten or more counts support this clonotype. This chain joins TRBV5-1 and TRBJ2-5; TRBD2 matches at 9 bases. V lost 4 bases and J lost 5; bases outside the gene matches: 12. The CDR3 loop spans 16 amino acids. The germline CDR1 and CDR2 sequences are SGHRS and YFSETQ. DNA of the CDR3: TGCGCCAGCAGCCCCCGCGGGACTAGCTTAGGGGAGACCCAGTACTTC. Protein: CASSPRGTSLGETQYF. Filled out from reference TRBV5-1 and TRBJ2-5, the complete variable domain reads KAGVTQTPRYLIKTRGQQVTLSCSPISGHRSVSWYQQTPGQGLQFLFEYFSETQRNKGNFPGRFSGRQFSNSRSEMNVSTLELGDSALYLCASSPRGTSLGETQYFGPGTRLLVL.

This clonotype was seen repeatedly, ten times or more. The rearrangement joins TRBV5-4 to TRBJ2-1; tentatively, D is TRBD2 (5 bases). In germline, CDR1 is SGHNT, CDR2 YYREEE (reference sequence). V was cut by 4 bases and J by 7 bases, with 18 bases left in between. The CDR3 totals 15 residues. DNA of the CDR3: TGTGCCAGCAGCCGAGGGAGTTGGGGTGCGAATGAGCAGTTCTTC. Amino acid sequence: CASSRGSWGANEQFF. The full variable domain, its missing parts supplied by reference TRBV5-4 and TRBJ2-1, is ETGVTQSPTHLIKTRGQQVTLRCSSQSGHNTVSWYQQALGQGPQFIFQYYREEENGRGNFPPRFSGLQFPNYSSELNVNALELDDSALYLCASSRGSWGANEQFFGPGTRLTVL.

This chain joins TRBV2 and TRBJ1-5, with TRBD1 as a possible D gene (6 bases). Germline CDR1 SNHLY, CDR2 FYNNEI. Trimming cost V 3 bases and J 2 bases, with 8 bases left between them. This CDR3 has 14 residues. The CDR3 loop is CASSEGAGNQPQHF. The CDR3 DNA follows: TGTGCCAGCAGTGAGGGGGCTGGCAATCAGCCCCAGCATTTT.

This clonotype was observed a few times. A much larger clonotype is one base distant, so this may be a read error. This rearrangement joins TRBV7-3 to TRBJ2-2; D is perhaps TRBD2 (6 bases). CDR1 and CDR2 from the germline V gene are SGHTA and FQGTGA. This CDR3 contains 14 residues. The CDR3 coding sequence is TGTGCCAGCAGCCCCACCCCGGGCACCGGGGGGCTGTTTTTT. Translated: CASSPTPGTGGLFF.

In the case of this clonotype: A much bigger clone sits one base away, suggesting this may be a read error. The chain is built from TRBV29-1 and TRBJ2-4, with TRBD1 matching over 7 bases. This CDR3 is 12 amino acids long. V lost 7 bases, J lost 8 bases, and 8 bases stayed unmatched. Germline CDR1 SQVTM, CDR2 ANQGSEA. CDR3 region: CSGRTGADIQYF. CDR3 bases: TGCAGCGGCAGAACAGGGGCTGACATTCAGTACTTC.